This TCR beta chain was retrieved from a study of cytomegalovirus exposure and HLA in healthy donors. The study, taken as a whole, reports: According to reports, the classifier identified cytomegalovirus status with high specificity and sensitivity. When analyzed later, the rates of TCR association showed variation by HLA locus, with DRB1 the most and HLA-C the fewest.

Donors counted as nominally healthy when sampled, yet unrecorded immune exposures were likely. Trimming stripped 2 bases from V and 5 bases from J, with 8 bases between. Germline V CDR1 and CDR2: SGHRS, YFSETQ. This CDR3 has 13 residues. The PCR contained 60 Vbeta and 13 Jbeta primers. Sequencing used immunoSEQ multiplex PCR; TCRdb keeps in-frame clones, though not all of them. The sample includes around 150,000 clones, roughly 80% of them seen just once. A word on this clone: Its specificity is unknown.

The source material was PBMCs. The chain joins TRBV5-1 to TRBJ1-5, with D perhaps matching TRBD1 (5 bases). The TCR originated in a man aged 40-49 years in good health and CMV-seronegative. CDR3 residues: CASSFQGDQPQHF. The CDR3 DNA reads TGCGCCAGCAGCTTCCAGGGCGATCAGCCCCAGCATTTT.